This T cell receptor beta chain emerged from a study of T-cell memory formation after mild COVID-19. Findings of the study overall: CD4+ contracting clones were found mainly in CM and EM, and CD8+ ones in EMRA. Some clones that responded were present in memory (sampled pre-infection), which suggests cross-reactive memory joined.

Amplification by 5'RACE using constant-segment primers produced TCR alpha and TCR beta cDNA libraries that carried sample barcodes and UMIs. Each CDR3 protein gets one entry after TCRdb re-called the 5' RACE reads with MiXCR. The table has 140,000 to 150,000 distinct CDR3 sequences, almost 25% seen once. This clonotype has more than one count but fewer than ten. Its antigen is unidentified. CDR1 and CDR2 from the germline V gene are MNHEY and SVGEGT. The CDR3 is made up of 16 amino acids. V dropped 6 bases and J dropped 4; count of bases not matched to a gene: 6. The chain carries TRBV6-2 or TRBV6-3 and TRBJ2-6; 10 bases are a match to TRBD1. Sequencing was performed on PBMCs or a T cell subset sorted from them (not recorded which). This clonotype originated in an adult woman who had mild COVID-19 (a few samples of this study predate the infection). Cell type and time point are not known. CDR3 sequence: CASSPGQGSGANVLTF. CDR3 DNA sequence: TGTGCCAGCAGCCCGGGACAGGGGTCCGGGGCCAACGTCCTGACTTTC.